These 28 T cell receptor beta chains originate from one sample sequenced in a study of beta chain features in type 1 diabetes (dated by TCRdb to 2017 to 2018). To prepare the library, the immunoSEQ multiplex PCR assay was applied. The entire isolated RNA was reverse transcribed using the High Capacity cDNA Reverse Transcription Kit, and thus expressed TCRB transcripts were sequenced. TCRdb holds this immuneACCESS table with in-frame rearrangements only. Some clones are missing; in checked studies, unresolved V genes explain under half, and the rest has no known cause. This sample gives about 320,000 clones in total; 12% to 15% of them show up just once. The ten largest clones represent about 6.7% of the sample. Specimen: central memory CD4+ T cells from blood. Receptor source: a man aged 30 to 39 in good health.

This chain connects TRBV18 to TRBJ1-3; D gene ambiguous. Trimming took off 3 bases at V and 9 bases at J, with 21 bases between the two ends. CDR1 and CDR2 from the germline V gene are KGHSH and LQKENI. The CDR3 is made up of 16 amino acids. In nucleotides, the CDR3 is TGTGCCAGCTCACCCCCGGCGGCTGCTCTGGGGAGCACCATATATTTT. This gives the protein CASSPPAAALGSTIYF.

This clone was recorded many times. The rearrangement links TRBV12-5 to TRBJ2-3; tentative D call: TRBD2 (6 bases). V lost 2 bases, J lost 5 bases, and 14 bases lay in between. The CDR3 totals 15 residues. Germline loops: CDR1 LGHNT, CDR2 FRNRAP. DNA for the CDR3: TGTGCTAGTGGTTTGTCGAGCGGGTTAGGAGATACGCAGTATTTT. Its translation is CASGLSSGLGDTQYF.

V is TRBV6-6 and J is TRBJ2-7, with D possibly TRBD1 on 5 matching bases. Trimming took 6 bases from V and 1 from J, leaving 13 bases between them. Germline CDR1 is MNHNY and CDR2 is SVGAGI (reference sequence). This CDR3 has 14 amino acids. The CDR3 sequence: CASSHTRASYEQYV. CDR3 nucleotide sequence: TGTGCCAGCAGCCACACCAGGGCTTCCTACGAGCAGTACGTC.

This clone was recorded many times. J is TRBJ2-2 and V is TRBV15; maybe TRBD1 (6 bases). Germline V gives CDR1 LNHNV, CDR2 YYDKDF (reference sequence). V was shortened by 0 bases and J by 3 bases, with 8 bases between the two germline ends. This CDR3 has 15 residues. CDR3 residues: CATSREGGYTGELFF. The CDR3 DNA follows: TGTGCCACCAGCAGAGAAGGGGGATACACCGGGGAGCTGTTTTTT.

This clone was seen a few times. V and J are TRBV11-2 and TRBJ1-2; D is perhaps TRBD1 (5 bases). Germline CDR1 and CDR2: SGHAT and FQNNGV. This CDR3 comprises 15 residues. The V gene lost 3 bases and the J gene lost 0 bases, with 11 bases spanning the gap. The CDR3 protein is CASSLVTTANYGYTF. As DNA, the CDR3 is TGTGCCAGCAGCTTGGTCACGACAGCTAACTATGGCTACACCTTC. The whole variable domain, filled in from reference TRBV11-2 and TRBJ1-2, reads EAGVAQSPRYKIIEKRQSVAFWCNPISGHATLYWYQQILGQGPKLLIQFQNNGVVDDSQLPKDRFSAERLKGVDSTLKIQPAKLEDSAVYLCASSLVTTANYGYTFGSGTRLTVV.

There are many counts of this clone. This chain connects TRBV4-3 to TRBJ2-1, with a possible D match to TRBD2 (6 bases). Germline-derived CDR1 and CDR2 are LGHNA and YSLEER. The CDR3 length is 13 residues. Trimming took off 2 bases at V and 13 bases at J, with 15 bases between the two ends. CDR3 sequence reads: CASSQKTGGVQFF. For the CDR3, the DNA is TGCGCCAGCAGCCAAAAAACCGGAGGGGTTCAGTTCTTC.

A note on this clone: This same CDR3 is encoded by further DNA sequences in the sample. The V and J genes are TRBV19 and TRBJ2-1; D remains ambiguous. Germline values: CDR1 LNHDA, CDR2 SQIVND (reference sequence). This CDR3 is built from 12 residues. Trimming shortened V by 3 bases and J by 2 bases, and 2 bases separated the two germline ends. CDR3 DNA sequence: TGTGCCAGTAGTATTCCCTACAATGAGCAGTTCTTC. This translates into CASSIPYNEQFF.

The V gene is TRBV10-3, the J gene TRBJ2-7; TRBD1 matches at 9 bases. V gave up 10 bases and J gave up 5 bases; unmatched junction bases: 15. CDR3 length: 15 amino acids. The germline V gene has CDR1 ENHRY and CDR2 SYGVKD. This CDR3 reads CASNRQGGYIDEQYV. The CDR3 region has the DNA TGTGCCAGCAACCGACAGGGGGGGTACATTGACGAGCAGTACGTC.

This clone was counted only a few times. In DNA form, the CDR3 reads TGTGCCAGCAGCTTATACGGACAGAGCCCTGAAGCTTTCTTT. As protein: CASSLYGQSPEAFF. This chain uses TRBV7-8 with TRBJ1-1; D might be TRBD1 (6 bases). Germline lookup yields CDR1 SGHVS and CDR2 FQNEAQ. This CDR3 region has 14 residues. V was cut by 2 bases and J by 6 bases, with 13 bases left in between.

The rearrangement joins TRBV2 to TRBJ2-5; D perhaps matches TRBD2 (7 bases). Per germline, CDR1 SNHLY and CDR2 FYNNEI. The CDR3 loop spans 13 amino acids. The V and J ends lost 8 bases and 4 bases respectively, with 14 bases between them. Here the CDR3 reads CASFRGAGETQYF. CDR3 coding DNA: TGTGCCAGCTTTCGGGGGGCTGGAGAGACCCAGTACTTC.

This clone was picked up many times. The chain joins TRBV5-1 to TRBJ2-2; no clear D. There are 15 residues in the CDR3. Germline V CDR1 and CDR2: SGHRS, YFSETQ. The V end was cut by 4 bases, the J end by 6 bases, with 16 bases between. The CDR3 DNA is TGCGCCAGCAGCCGGACCCTCTCCGAGGCCGGGGAGCTGTTTTTT. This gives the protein CASSRTLSEAGELFF.

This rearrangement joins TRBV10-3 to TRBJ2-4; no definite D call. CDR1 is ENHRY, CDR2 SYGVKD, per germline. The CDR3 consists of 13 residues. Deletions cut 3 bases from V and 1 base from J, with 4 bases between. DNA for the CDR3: TGTGCCATCAGTGAAATGGCCAAAAACATTCAGTACTTC. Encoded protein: CAISEMAKNIQYF.

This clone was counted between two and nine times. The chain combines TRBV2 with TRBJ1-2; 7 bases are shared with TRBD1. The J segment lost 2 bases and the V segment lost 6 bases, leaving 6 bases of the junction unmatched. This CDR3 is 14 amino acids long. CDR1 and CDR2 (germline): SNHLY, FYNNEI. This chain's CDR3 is CASRIGTANYGYTF. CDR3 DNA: TGTGCCAGCAGGATCGGGACAGCAAACTATGGCTACACCTTC.

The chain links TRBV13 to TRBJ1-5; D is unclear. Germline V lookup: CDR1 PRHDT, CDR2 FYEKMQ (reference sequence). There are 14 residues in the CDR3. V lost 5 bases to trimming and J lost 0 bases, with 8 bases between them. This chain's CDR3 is CASSRVPSNQPQHF. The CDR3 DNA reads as TGTGCCAGCAGCCGGGTCCCTAGCAATCAGCCCCAGCATTTT. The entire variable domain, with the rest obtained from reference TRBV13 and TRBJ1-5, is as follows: AAGVIQSPRHLIKEKRETATLKCYPIPRHDTVYWYQQGPGQDPQFLISFYEKMQSDKGSIPDRFSAQQFSDYHSELNMSSLELGDSALYFCASSRVPSNQPQHFGDGTRLSIL.

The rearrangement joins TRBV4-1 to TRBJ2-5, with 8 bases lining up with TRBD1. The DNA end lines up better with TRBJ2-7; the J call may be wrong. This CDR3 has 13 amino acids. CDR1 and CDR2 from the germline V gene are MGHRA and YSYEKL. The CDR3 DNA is TGCGCCAGCAGCCAAAAAGGACAGGGCGAGCAGTACTTC. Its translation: CASSQKGQGEQYF.

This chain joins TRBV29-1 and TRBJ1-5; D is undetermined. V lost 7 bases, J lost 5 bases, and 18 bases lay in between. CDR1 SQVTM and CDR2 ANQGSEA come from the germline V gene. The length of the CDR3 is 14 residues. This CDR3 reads CSARSDSLYQPQHF. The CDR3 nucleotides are TGCAGCGCCCGGAGTGATAGTCTCTATCAGCCCCAGCATTTT.

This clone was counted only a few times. The CDR3 here is CASSSPPGQKLFF. The CDR3, as DNA: TGTGCCAGCAGCTCCCCGCCGGGTCAAAAACTGTTTTTT. The chain carries TRBV11-2 and TRBJ1-4; D not resolved. The CDR3 totals 13 residues. Trimming pared 4 bases from V and 9 bases from J, leaving 12 bases between. CDR1 and CDR2 from the germline V gene are SGHAT and FQNNGV.

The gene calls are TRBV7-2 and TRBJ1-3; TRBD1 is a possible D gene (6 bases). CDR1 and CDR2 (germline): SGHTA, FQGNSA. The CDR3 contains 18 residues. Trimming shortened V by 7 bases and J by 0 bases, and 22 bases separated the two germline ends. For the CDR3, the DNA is TGTGCCAGCAACCCCCGGTCGGGGGCCCTCAGCTCTGGAAACACCATATATTTT. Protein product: CASNPRSGALSSGNTIYF.

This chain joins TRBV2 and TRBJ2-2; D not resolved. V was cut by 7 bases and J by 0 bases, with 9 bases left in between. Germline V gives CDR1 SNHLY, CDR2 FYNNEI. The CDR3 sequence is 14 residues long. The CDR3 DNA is TGTGCCAGCATCGACGGCCCGAACACCGGGGAGCTGTTTTTT. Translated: CASIDGPNTGELFF.

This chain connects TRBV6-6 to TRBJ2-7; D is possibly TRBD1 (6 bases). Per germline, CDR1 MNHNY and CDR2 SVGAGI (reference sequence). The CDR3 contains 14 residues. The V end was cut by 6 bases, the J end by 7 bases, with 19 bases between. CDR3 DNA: TGTGCCAGCAGGGATCGACTGGGGGCGCGGGAGCAGTACTTC. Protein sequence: CASRDRLGAREQYF.

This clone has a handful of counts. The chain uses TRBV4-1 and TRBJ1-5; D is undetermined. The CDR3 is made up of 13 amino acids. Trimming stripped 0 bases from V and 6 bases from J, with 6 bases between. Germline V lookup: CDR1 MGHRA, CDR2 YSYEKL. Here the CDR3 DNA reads TGCGCCAGCAGCCAAGAGGGTGTTCAGCCCCAGCATTTT. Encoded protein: CASSQEGVQPQHF.

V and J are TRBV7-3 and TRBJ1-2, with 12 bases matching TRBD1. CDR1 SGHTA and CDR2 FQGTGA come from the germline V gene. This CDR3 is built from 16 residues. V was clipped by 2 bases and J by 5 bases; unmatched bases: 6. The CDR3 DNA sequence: TGTGCCAGCAGCTTAGATGGGGACAGGGGGCTTTATGGCTACACCTTC. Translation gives CASSLDGDRGLYGYTF.

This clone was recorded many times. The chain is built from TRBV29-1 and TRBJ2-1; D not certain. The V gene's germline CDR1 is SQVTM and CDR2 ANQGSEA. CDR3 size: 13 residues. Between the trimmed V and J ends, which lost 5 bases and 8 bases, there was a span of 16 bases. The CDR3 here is CSVQRDLSDEQFF. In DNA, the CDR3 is TGCAGCGTTCAGCGCGACCTTTCGGATGAGCAGTTCTTC.

CDR3 residues: CASSLTVRSGANVLTF. The CDR3 DNA sequence: TGTGCCAGCAGCTTAACGGTCCGCTCTGGGGCCAACGTCCTGACTTTC. The V gene is TRBV7-2, the J gene TRBJ2-6; D gene unclear. Per germline, CDR1 SGHTA and CDR2 FQGNSA. V was trimmed by 2 bases and J by 0 bases, leaving 8 bases between them. This CDR3 region has 16 residues.

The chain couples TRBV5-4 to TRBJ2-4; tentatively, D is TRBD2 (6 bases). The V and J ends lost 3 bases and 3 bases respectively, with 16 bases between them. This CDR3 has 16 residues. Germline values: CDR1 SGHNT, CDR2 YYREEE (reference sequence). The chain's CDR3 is CASSWGVIRDKNIQYF. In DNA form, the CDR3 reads TGTGCCAGCAGCTGGGGGGTAATCCGAGACAAAAACATTCAGTACTTC.

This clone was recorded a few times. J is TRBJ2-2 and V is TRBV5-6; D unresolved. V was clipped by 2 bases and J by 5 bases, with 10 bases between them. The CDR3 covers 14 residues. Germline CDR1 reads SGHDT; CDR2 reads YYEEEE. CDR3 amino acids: CASSFTYSTGELFF. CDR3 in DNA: TGTGCCAGCAGCTTTACCTACTCAACCGGGGAGCTGTTTTTT.

The CDR3 DNA sequence: TGTGCCAGCAGCCCCCGGACAGGGGACACTGAAGCTTTCTTT. Translation: CASSPRTGDTEAFF. The chain employs TRBV11-2 and TRBJ1-1; 9 bases line up with TRBD1. Germline lookup yields CDR1 SGHAT and CDR2 FQNNGV. J was trimmed by 3 bases and V by 5 bases; bases with no gene match: 4. The CDR3 sequence is 14 residues long. The whole variable domain, remainder taken from reference TRBV11-2 and TRBJ1-1, is EAGVAQSPRYKIIEKRQSVAFWCNPISGHATLYWYQQILGQGPKLLIQFQNNGVVDDSQLPKDRFSAERLKGVDSTLKIQPAKLEDSAVYLCASSPRTGDTEAFFGQGTRLTVV.

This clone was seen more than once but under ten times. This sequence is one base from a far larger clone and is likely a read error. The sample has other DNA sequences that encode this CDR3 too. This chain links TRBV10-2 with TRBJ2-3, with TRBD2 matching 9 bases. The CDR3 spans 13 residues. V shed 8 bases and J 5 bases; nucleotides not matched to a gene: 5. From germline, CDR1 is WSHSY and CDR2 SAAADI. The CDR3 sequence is CASLAGVEDTQYF. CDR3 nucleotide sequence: TGCGCCAGCTTAGCGGGAGTTGAAGATACGCAGTATTTT.